According to its frequency, the clone carrying this T cell receptor (beta chain) is medium-sized. Its target is not known. This specimen comes from a study of CXCR3-negative and CXCR3-positive naive CD8 T cells. Regarding the study as a whole: In naive cells, CXCR3-negative and CXCR3-positive subsets had similar TRBV-TRBJ usage; memory cells differed. The study found CXCR3 expression partially decreased after cryopreservation and ran most assays on fresh PBMCs. Diversity in memory CD8+ cells fell much lower than the comparably high levels seen in both naive subsets. Relative to CXCR3-negative naive cells, CXCR3-positive naive cells had more hydrophobic TRB CDR3s.

The authors prepared UMI-labeled TRB cDNA libraries by 5' RACE. Using the 5' RACE reads, TCRdb records one entry per CDR3 protein without DNA. The sample table sets out approximately 5,300 distinct CDR3 sequences. The CDR3 runs 14 residues. The germline V gene has CDR1 SGHTA and CDR2 FQGNSA. The sample taken for sequencing was naive CXCR3- CD8+ T cells from blood. Specified subset: CD45RO-CCR7+CD27+CD95- naive CD8+ T cells lacking CXCR3 (TNR3-). The origin of this receptor is a human donor in good health. Some clones in this sample may be carry-over from other donors' samples. This chain connects TRBV7-2 to TRBJ1-4; TCRdb picks TRBD1, but there is no DNA to check that call. This CDR3 reads CASSLAVGTRKLFF.